The 20 T cell receptor beta chains in this list originate from one sample, sequenced in a study of cytomegalovirus exposure and HLA in healthy donors (dated by TCRdb to the late 2010s). Libraries were made using the immunoSEQ multiplex PCR assay. The source is immuneACCESS, and TCRdb retained only in-frame sequences with V and J called. Part of the clones is not carried over; for the studies checked, unresolved V genes explain less than half of this, and the remainder is unexplained. In all, the sample holds 120,000 to 150,000 clones, and 85% to 90% of those were seen once. Of the sample, around 3.2% falls within the top ten clones. Source material: PBMCs. The receptors shown here come from a woman aged 18-35 years in good health and CMV-seropositive.

V usage is TRBV7-6 and J usage is TRBJ2-7, with TRBD1 matching over 8 bases. Germline V lookup: CDR1 SGHVS, CDR2 FNYEAQ. Unmatched junction bases numbered 5, after V lost 1 base and J lost 6 bases. CDR3 length equals 14 residues. The CDR3 here is CASSLGQGAGEQYF. The CDR3 nucleotides are TGTGCCAGCAGCTTAGGGCAGGGGGCAGGCGAGCAGTACTTC.

The chain is built from TRBV7-9 and TRBJ2-1; TRBD2 matches 10 bases. Germline V gives CDR1 SEHNR, CDR2 FQNEAQ (reference sequence). Trimming removed 5 bases from V and 1 base from J; junction bases left unmatched: 5. This CDR3 spans 16 amino acids. The CDR3 DNA reads as TGTGCCAGCAGCCCAGGGACTAGCGTTTCCTACAATGAGCAGTTCTTC. Amino acids: CASSPGTSVSYNEQFF.

The J gene is TRBJ2-5, the V gene TRBV5-1; TRBD2 might be the D (5 bases). V lost 1 base and J 5 bases, leaving 9 bases between the germline ends. The CDR3 covers 13 residues. CDR1 is SGHRS, CDR2 YFSETQ, per germline. CDR3 in DNA: TGCGCCAGCAGCTTGTTGGAGGAGGAGACCCAGTACTTC. Its translation is CASSLLEEETQYF.

The chain uses TRBV6-5 and TRBJ1-1; D call uncertain. V shed 4 bases and J shed 1 base, with 7 bases lying between them. This CDR3 has 13 amino acids. Germline CDR1 and CDR2: MNHEY and SVGAGI. Here the CDR3 reads CASSFRENTEAFF. The CDR3, as DNA: TGTGCCAGCAGTTTCCGGGAGAACACTGAAGCTTTCTTT.

This clone appeared a few times. The chain is built from TRBV4-1 and TRBJ2-7; 9 bases map to TRBD2. The CDR3 consists of 16 residues. V shed 1 base, J shed 5 bases, and the junction held 9 bases outside the gene matches. CDR1 and CDR2 from the germline V gene are MGHRA and YSYEKL. The DNA of the CDR3 is TGCGCCAGCAGCCAAGTATGGGCGGGAGGGCTCCACGAGCAGTACTTC. This sequence encodes CASSQVWAGGLHEQYF.

The V call is TRBV9, the J call TRBJ2-7; 7 bases match TRBD1. With 4 bases clipped from V and 1 base from J, the junction kept 11 bases outside the gene matches. This CDR3 comprises 16 residues. In germline, CDR1 is SGDLS, CDR2 YYNGEE. For the CDR3, the DNA is TGTGCCAGCAGCCGAACCGCCGGGACAGCTTCCTACGAGCAGTACTTC. As protein: CASSRTAGTASYEQYF. Full variable domain (outside the CDR3, taken from reference TRBV9 and TRBJ2-7): DSGVTQTPKHLITATGQRVTLRCSPRSGDLSVYWYQQSLDQGLQFLIQYYNGEERAKGNILERFSAQQFPDLHSELNLSSLELGDSALYFCASSRTAGTASYEQYFGPGTRLTVT.

The chain combines TRBV4-2 with TRBJ2-5; the D gene is possibly TRBD2 (5 bases). CDR1 and CDR2 (germline): LGHNA, YNFKEQ. The CDR3 length is 14 residues. The V end lost 3 bases, the J end lost 5 bases, and 13 bases lay between the germline ends. CDR3 sequence (DNA): TGTGCCAGCAGCCACTCATCCGGGGAGGAGACCCAGTACTTC. This gives the protein CASSHSSGEETQYF.

The chain is built from TRBV28 and TRBJ1-5; D call uncertain. Germline values: CDR1 MDHEN, CDR2 SYDVKM. The CDR3 totals 12 residues. Between the trimmed V and J ends, which lost 7 bases and 4 bases, there was a span of 8 bases. The CDR3 loop is CASTGGNQPQHF. CDR3 coding DNA: TGTGCCAGCACAGGAGGAAATCAGCCCCAGCATTTT.

The genes are TRBV4-3 and TRBJ2-2; 8 bases agree with TRBD1. CDR3 size: 15 residues. With V trimmed by 1 base and J by 7 bases, 5 bases remained unmatched. Germline V CDR1 and CDR2: LGHNA, YSLEER. Here the CDR3 DNA reads TGCGCCAGCAGCCAAGTGACAGGGGCTATCGGGGAGCTGTTTTTT. Amino acid sequence: CASSQVTGAIGELFF.

The chain joins TRBV2 to TRBJ1-2; D is perhaps TRBD1 (6 bases). Germline CDR1 and CDR2: SNHLY and FYNNEI. CDR3 length equals 13 residues. Between the trimmed V and J ends, which lost 3 bases and 2 bases, there was a span of 7 bases. The CDR3 protein is CASSEDRNYGYTF. The CDR3 DNA sequence: TGTGCCAGCAGTGAGGACAGAAACTATGGCTACACCTTC.

The gene calls are TRBV6-5 and TRBJ2-5; possibly TRBD2 for D (5 bases). Trimming left V 7 bases short and J 7 bases short, with 16 bases between. In germline, CDR1 is MNHEY, CDR2 SVGAGI. This CDR3 has 13 amino acids. CDR3 sequence reads: CASKTASGVTQYF. CDR3 coding DNA: TGTGCCAGCAAAACAGCCTCCGGGGTGACCCAGTACTTC.

The chain couples TRBV30 to TRBJ1-2, with 8 nucleotides matching TRBD1. The trim removed 3 bases at V and 6 bases at J, leaving 6 bases unmatched. The CDR3 length is 13 residues. Germline assignment: CDR1 GTSNPN and CDR2 SVGIG (reference sequence). This CDR3 is CAWRRTGTDGYTF. In DNA, the CDR3 is TGTGCCTGGAGACGGACAGGGACTGATGGCTACACCTTC.

This chain uses TRBV28 with TRBJ1-1; 11 bases match TRBD1. CDR3 length: 14 residues. Germline assignment: CDR1 MDHEN and CDR2 SYDVKM. Trimming cost V 5 bases and J 5 bases; bases outside gene matches: 4. The CDR3 nucleotides are TGTGCCAGCAGTAGGACAGGGGGCGAAACTGAAGCTTTCTTT. Protein: CASSRTGGETEAFF.

The V call is TRBV7-2, the J call TRBJ2-7; perhaps TRBD2 as D (6 bases). V lost 0 bases and J 3 bases, leaving 9 bases between the germline ends. In germline, CDR1 is SGHTA, CDR2 FQGNSA. CDR3 length: 14 residues. CDR3 residues: CASSLAGRDYEQYF. The CDR3 DNA reads as TGTGCCAGCAGCTTAGCCGGGAGAGACTACGAGCAGTACTTC.

The CDR3 region has the DNA TGTGCCAGCCGAGCGGGAGTTAGCACAGATACGCAGTATTTT. Its protein is CASRAGVSTDTQYF. The chain links TRBV6-5 to TRBJ2-3; 8 bases align to TRBD2. Germline lookup yields CDR1 MNHEY and CDR2 SVGAGI. J lost 0 bases, V lost 8 bases, and 4 bases had no gene match. This CDR3 has 14 residues.

This clone was counted only a few times. This chain joins TRBV25-1 and TRBJ1-2; D might be TRBD1 (5 bases). V lost 6 bases, J lost 2 bases, and 10 bases lay in between. The length of the CDR3 is 13 residues. Germline CDR1 is MGHDK and CDR2 is SYGVNS. In DNA form, the CDR3 reads TGTGCCAGCAGCTTTCGACAGAACTATGGCTACACCTTC. Translated, it gives CASSFRQNYGYTF.

The chain is built from TRBV11-2 and TRBJ2-1; D perhaps matches TRBD2 (5 bases). Per germline, CDR1 SGHAT and CDR2 FQNNGV. The CDR3 contains 10 residues. Trimming cost V 5 bases and J 14 bases, with 10 bases left between them. The CDR3 loop is CASSTGVEFF. In nucleotides, the CDR3 is TGTGCCAGCAGCACCGGGGTCGAGTTCTTC.

The rearrangement links TRBV5-5 to TRBJ2-7, with D uncertain. Germline-derived CDR1 and CDR2 are SGHKS and YYEKEE (reference sequence). The V gene lost 2 bases and the J gene lost 2 bases, with 8 bases spanning the gap. The CDR3 runs 13 residues. The CDR3 DNA sequence: TGTGCCAGCAGCTTTCGGAGAGCCTACGAGCAGTACTTC. This encodes CASSFRRAYEQYF.

The CDR3 loop reads CASSLSWEGDNEQFF. The CDR3 DNA sequence: TGTGCCAGCAGCTTATCGTGGGAGGGTGACAATGAGCAGTTCTTC. The V and J genes are TRBV7-9 and TRBJ2-1; 7 bases are a match to TRBD2. V gave up 2 bases and J gave up 5 bases; unmatched junction bases: 6. This CDR3 spans 15 amino acids. Germline lookup yields CDR1 SEHNR and CDR2 FQNEAQ (reference sequence).

The rearrangement joins TRBV4-3 to TRBJ1-2; possible D gene TRBD1, 5 bases. The V gene lost 0 bases and the J gene lost 4 bases, with 12 bases spanning the gap. Germline assignment: CDR1 LGHNA and CDR2 YSLEER. The CDR3 is 15 residues long. The CDR3 sequence: CASSQDLGLSYGYTF. CDR3 nucleotide sequence: TGCGCCAGCAGCCAAGATCTGGGGCTGAGCTATGGCTACACCTTC.